This T cell receptor beta chain was captured in a study of CD8 T cells in ankylosing spondylitis. Study results and limitations: For ankylosing spondylitis blood, a TCR beta motif of about 8 highly homologous variants appeared characteristic.

The V gene's germline CDR1 is MNHNS and CDR2 SASEGT. V was cut by 10 bases and J by 2 bases, with 18 bases left in between. CDR3 length: 14 amino acids. This clonotype was recorded many times. What it recognizes is unknown. TCRdb analysed the 5' RACE reads with MiXCR anew, one entry per CDR3 protein. The sample holds more than 400,000 distinct CDR3 sequences, roughly 5.2% seen once. The chain joins TRBV6-1 to TRBJ2-7; D is undetermined. Sequenced sample: blood, either unsorted or a sorted T cell fraction (not recorded which). The TCR was taken from a male donor with ankylosing spondylitis. The CDR3 sequence is CATRIGGRAYEQYF. CDR3 DNA sequence: TGTGCCACCAGGATAGGCGGCCGAGCCTACGAGCAGTACTTC.